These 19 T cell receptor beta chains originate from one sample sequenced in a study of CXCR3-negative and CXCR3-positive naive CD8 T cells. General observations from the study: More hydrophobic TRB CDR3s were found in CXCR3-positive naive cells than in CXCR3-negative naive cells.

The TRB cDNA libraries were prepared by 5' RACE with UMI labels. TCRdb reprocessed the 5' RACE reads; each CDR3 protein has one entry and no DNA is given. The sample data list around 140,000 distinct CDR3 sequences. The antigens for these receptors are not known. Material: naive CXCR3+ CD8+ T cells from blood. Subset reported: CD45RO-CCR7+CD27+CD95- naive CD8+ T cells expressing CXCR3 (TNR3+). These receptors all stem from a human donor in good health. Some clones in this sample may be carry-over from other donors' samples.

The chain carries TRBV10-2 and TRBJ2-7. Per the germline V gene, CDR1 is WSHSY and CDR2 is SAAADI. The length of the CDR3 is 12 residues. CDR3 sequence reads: CASSEGTYEQYF.

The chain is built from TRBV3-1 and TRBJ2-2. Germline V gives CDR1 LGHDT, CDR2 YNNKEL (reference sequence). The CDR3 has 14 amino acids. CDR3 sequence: CASSHLTSTGELFF.

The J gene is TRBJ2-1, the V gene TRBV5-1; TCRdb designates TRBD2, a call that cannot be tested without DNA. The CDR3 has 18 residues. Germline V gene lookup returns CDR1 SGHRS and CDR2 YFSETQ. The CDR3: CASSAQTSGGAWYNEQFF. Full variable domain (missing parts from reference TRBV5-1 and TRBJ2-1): KAGVTQTPRYLIKTRGQQVTLSCSPISGHRSVSWYQQTPGQGLQFLFEYFSETQRNKGNFPGRFSGRQFSNSRSEMNVSTLELGDSALYLCASSAQTSGGAWYNEQFFGPGTRLTVL.

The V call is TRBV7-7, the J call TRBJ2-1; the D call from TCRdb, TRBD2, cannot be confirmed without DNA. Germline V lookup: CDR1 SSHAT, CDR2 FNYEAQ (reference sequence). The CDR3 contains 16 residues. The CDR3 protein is CASSPSGIESYNEQFF.

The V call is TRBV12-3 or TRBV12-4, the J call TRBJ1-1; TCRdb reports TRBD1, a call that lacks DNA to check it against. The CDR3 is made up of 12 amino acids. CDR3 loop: CATTGHNTEAFF.

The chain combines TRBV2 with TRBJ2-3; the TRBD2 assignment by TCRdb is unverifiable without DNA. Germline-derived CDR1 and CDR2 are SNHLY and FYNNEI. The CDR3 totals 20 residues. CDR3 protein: CASSEVPFSGGAIVTDTQYF.

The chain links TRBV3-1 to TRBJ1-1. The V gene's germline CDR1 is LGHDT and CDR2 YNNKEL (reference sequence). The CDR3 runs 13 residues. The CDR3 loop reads CASAKRRSTEAFF.

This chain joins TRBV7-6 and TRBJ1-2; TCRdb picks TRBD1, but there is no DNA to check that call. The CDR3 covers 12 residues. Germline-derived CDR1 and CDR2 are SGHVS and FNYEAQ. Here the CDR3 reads CASSTGQVGYTF. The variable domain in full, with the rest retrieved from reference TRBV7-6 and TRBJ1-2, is GAGVSQSPRYKVTKRGQDVALRCDPISGHVSLYWYRQALGQGPEFLTYFNYEAQQDKSGLPNDRFSAERPEGSISTLTIQRTEQRDSAMYRCASSTGQVGYTFGSGTRLTVV.

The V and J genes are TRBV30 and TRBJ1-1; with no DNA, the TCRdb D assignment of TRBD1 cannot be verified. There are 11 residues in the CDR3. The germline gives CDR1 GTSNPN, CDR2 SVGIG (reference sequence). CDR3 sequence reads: CGQGTNTEAFF.

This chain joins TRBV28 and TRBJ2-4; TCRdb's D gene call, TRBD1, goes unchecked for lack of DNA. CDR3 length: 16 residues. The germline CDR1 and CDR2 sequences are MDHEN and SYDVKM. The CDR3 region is CASSFRGHLAKNIQYF.

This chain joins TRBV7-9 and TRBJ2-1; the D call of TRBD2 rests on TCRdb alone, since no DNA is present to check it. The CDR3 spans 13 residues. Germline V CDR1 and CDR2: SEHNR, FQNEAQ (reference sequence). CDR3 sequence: CASSSPGLAEQFF.

The CDR3 sequence is CASSSRRGITDTQYF. This chain connects TRBV28 to TRBJ2-3; the TCRdb D gene call, TRBD1, has no DNA to confirm it. Germline-derived CDR1 and CDR2 are MDHEN and SYDVKM. The CDR3 sequence is 15 residues long.

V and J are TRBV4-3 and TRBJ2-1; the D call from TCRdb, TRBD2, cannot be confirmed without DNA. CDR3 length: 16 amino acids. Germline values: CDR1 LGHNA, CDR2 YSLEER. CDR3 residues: CASSQVSSGAYNEQFF.

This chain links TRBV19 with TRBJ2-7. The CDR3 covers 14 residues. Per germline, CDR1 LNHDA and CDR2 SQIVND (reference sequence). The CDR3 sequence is CASGDTISSYEQYF.

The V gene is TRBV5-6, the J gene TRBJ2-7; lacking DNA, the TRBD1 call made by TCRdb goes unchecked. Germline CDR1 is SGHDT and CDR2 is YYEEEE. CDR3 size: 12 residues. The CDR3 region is CASQGQGYEQYF.

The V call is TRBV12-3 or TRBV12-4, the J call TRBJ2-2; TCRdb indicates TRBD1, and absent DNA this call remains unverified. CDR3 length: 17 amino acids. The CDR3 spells CASSPGGVAGEPGELFF.

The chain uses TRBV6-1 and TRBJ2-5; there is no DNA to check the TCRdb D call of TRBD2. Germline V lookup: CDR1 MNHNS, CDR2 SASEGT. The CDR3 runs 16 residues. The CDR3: CASSFSGGAAEETQYF.

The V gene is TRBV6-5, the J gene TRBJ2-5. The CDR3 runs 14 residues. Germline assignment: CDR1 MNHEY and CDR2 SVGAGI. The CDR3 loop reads CASSPEAVQETQYF.

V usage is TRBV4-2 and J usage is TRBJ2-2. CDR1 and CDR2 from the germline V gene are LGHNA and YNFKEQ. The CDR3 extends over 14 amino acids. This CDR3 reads CAGSPYETTGELFF.